One and the same sample provided the 24 T cell receptor beta chains below, sequenced in a study of T cell clonality in common variable immunodeficiency. Study observations and caveats: In common variable immunodeficiency, TCR beta chains reportedly carried fewer deletions and N-nucleotide insertions.

No antigen has been identified for these receptors. TCRdb keeps only in-frame clones here, not all; method: immunoSEQ multiplex PCR. The specimen gives approximately 26,000 clones without singletons; the ten biggest hold approximately 3.1%. Specimen: peripheral blood mononuclear cells. Receptors originate from a human donor with common variable immunodeficiency.

At least ten counts were recorded for this clone. Incomplete CDR3 DNA: TGTGCCTTGGGGGGGGACTATGGC. Amino acids: CALGGDYG. The whole CDR3 protein is CALGGDYGYTF. V usage is TRBV30 and J usage is TRBJ1-2; tentative D call: TRBD1 (5 bases). The read comes to an end 3 residues before the CDR3 does, leaving the germline J gene to fill in the end. The CDR3 extends over 11 amino acids. The germline CDR1 and CDR2 sequences are GTSNPN and SVGIG (reference sequence). The ends were cut back, 7 bases at V and 3 bases at J, with 9 bases in the middle.

Concerning this clone itself: The CDR3 is cut off 3 residues early in the read; its end comes from the germline J gene. The chain employs TRBV7-8 and TRBJ1-1, with D possibly TRBD1 on 6 matching bases. The length of the CDR3 is 17 residues. V was clipped by 4 bases and J by 2 bases, with 20 bases between them. CDR1 is SGHVS and CDR2 is FQNEAQ in the germline V gene. The covered CDR3 bases are TGTGCCAGCAGCTCGCCAGGGGTGGTCGGGGACAACACTGAA. Its protein product is CASSSPGVVGDNTE. The whole CDR3 protein is CASSSPGVVGDNTEAFF.

This clone came up a few times. The read ends 3 residues before the CDR3 terminus; that terminus is restored from the germline J gene. The rearrangement links TRBV30 to TRBJ2-1; D ambiguous. Germline values: CDR1 GTSNPN, CDR2 SVGIG (reference sequence). The CDR3 runs 12 residues. V was shortened by 0 bases and J by 9 bases, with 9 bases between the two germline ends. The CDR3 here is CAWSVSFREQFF. Partial CDR3 DNA: TGTGCCTGGAGTGTATCGTTTCGTGAG. The full variable domain, rest sourced from reference TRBV30 and TRBJ2-1, is SQTIHQWPATLVQPVGSPLSLECTVEGTSNPNLYWYRQAAGRGLQLLFYSVGIGQISSEVPQNLSASRPQDRQFILSSKKLLLSDSGFYLCAWSVSFREQFFGPGTRLTVL.

In its sample, this clone was seen many times. Read sequence stops 3 residues before the CDR3 end, and the germline J gene provides the missing end. The chain uses TRBV19 and TRBJ1-1; 7 positions agree with TRBD1. The germline CDR1 and CDR2 sequences are LNHDA and SQIVND (reference sequence). Unmatched junction bases numbered 5, after V lost 6 bases and J lost 1 base. CDR3 length: 14 amino acids. CDR3 loop: CASRQGRWNTEAFF. The CDR3 DNA, read in part, is TGTGCCAGTAGACAGGGGAGGTGGAACACTGAA.

Notes on this clone: Read data end 3 residues before the CDR3 end; the end is taken from the germline J gene. The rearrangement uses TRBV19 and TRBJ2-3; 10 bases align to TRBD2. CDR1 is LNHDA, CDR2 SQIVND, per germline (reference sequence). The CDR3 spans 17 residues. V was clipped by 4 bases and J by 6 bases; unmatched bases: 13. The DNA read from the CDR3 is TGTGCCAGTAGTACCTCAGCGGGGGGGCTCCCCGGGGATACG. Translation gives CASSTSAGGLPGDT. The complete CDR3 protein is CASSTSAGGLPGDTQYF.

This clone has just a few counts. The CDR3 goes on 3 residues after the read ends, and that part is filled in from the germline J gene. V usage is TRBV2 and J usage is TRBJ2-7; the D is unclear. This CDR3 has 12 amino acids. Trimming removed 7 bases at V and 1 base at J, with 8 bases between. Germline V gene data show CDR1 as SNHLY and CDR2 as FYNNEI. The CDR3 sequence is CASTKGSYEQYF. The sequenced part of the CDR3 DNA is TGTGCCAGCACGAAAGGGTCCTACGAG.

This clone has just a few counts. The read halts 3 residues ahead of the CDR3 end, with the missing end drawn from the germline J gene. This sequence joins TRBV7-6 and TRBJ2-7; TRBD1 matches at 8 bases. Trimming removed 4 bases from V and 1 base from J; junction bases left unmatched: 3. Germline V lookup: CDR1 SGHVS, CDR2 FNYEAQ. This CDR3 is 14 amino acids long. CDR3 protein: CASSSTGGSYEQYF. The CDR3 bases that were read are TGTGCCAGCAGCTCTACAGGGGGATCCTACGAG.

In its sample, this clone was seen a few times. Read data end 3 residues before the CDR3 end; the end is taken from the germline J gene. The chain uses TRBV18 and TRBJ2-1; 7 nucleotides agree with TRBD1. The length of the CDR3 is 14 residues. Germline values: CDR1 KGHSH, CDR2 LQKENI. V trimming: 4 bases; J trimming: 9 bases; junction bases outside the gene matches: 9. The covered CDR3 bases are TGTGCCAGCTCACTTAACCCTAGGGGGCTTGAG. It yields the protein CASSLNPRGLE. The full CDR3 is CASSLNPRGLEQFF.

On this clone: The CDR3 end is not reached by the read, which stops 3 residues before it; the germline J gene fills it in. The chain combines TRBV6-7 with TRBJ2-5; TRBD1 aligns across 11 bases. TRBV6-7 is an ORF; its function is uncertain. This CDR3 has 17 amino acids. After removal of 5 bases from V and 2 bases from J, the junction contained 10 bases not matched to a gene. The covered CDR3 bases are TGTGCCAGCAGTCCTCCCGGGACAGGGGGTTGGCAAGAGACC. Its translation: CASSPPGTGGWQET. The entire CDR3 protein reads CASSPPGTGGWQETQYF.

This clone was observed a few times. The read ends 3 residues shy of where the CDR3 ends; the end is completed using the germline J gene. The genes are TRBV6-4 and TRBJ2-7; no definite D call. Germline V gene lookup returns CDR1 MRHNA and CDR2 SNTAGT. The CDR3 length is 13 residues. Trimming shortened V by 1 base and J by 3 bases, and 7 bases separated the two germline ends. The CDR3 sequence: CASSDYHGYEQYF. The sequenced part of the CDR3 DNA is TGTGCCAGCAGTGACTATCACGGCTACGAG.

With regard to this clone: With the read ending 3 residues before the CDR3 end, the germline J gene is used to fill in that end. The J gene is TRBJ1-2, the V gene TRBV18, with a possible D match to TRBD1 (6 bases). Germline V gene lookup returns CDR1 KGHSH and CDR2 LQKENI. V lost 5 bases and J lost 3, with 16 bases in between. There are 15 residues in the CDR3. The sequenced CDR3 bases are TGTGCCAGCTCATTTCCGGGACAATTTCACTATGGC. Protein: CASSFPGQFHYG. The whole CDR3 reads CASSFPGQFHYGYTF.

A word on this clone: Read coverage stops 3 residues before the CDR3 terminus; the germline J gene supplies the remainder. The J gene is TRBJ2-1, the V gene TRBV5-1; D is possibly TRBD1 (6 bases). CDR3 size: 18 residues. Trimming removed 2 bases at V and 7 bases at J, with 25 bases between. Germline CDR1 reads SGHRS; CDR2 reads YFSETQ. Partial CDR3 DNA: TGCGCCAGCAGCTTTTCCTGGTCGGATCAGGGGTTTTTTAATGAG. It translates to CASSFSWSDQGFFNE. The full CDR3 sequence reads CASSFSWSDQGFFNEQFF.

There are a few counts of this clone. The read gets to within 3 residues of the CDR3 end, and the germline J gene fills in the rest. V and J are TRBV18 and TRBJ1-1; 8 bases line up with TRBD1. The CDR3 runs to 15 residues. Germline V CDR1 and CDR2: KGHSH, LQKENI. V lost 1 base to trimming and J lost 1 base; unmatched junction nucleotides: 2. The CDR3 bases that were read are TGTGCCAGCTCACCACAAGGACAGGGGAACACTGAA. Residues: CASSPQGQGNTE. Given in full, the CDR3 is CASSPQGQGNTEAFF.

This clone was picked up many times. The CDR3: CASSFGLRTDTQYF. The DNA read from the CDR3 is TGTGCCAGCAGTTTCGGTCTCCGCACAGATACG. V gene TRBV12-3 or TRBV12-4 combines with J gene TRBJ2-3; D remains unclear. The sequenced fragment ends 3 residues before the CDR3 boundary, so the rest is inferred from the germline J gene. The CDR3 length is 14 residues. V was shortened by 3 bases and J by 1 base, with 8 bases between the two germline ends.

As to this clone: The read terminates 3 residues ahead of where the CDR3 ends, so the germline J gene completes it. The chain joins TRBV18 to TRBJ1-4; 8 bases map to TRBD1. V was pared by 4 bases and J by 5 bases, with 15 bases of the junction left unmatched. From germline, CDR1 is KGHSH and CDR2 LQKENI. This CDR3 is built from 18 residues. The covered CDR3 bases are TGTGCCAGCTCACAACAGATAGGACCGGGACAGGCGAATGAAAAA. Its translation: CASSQQIGPGQANEK. The full CDR3 is CASSQQIGPGQANEKLFF.

Comment on this clone: The read gets to within 3 residues of the CDR3 end, and the germline J gene fills in the rest. This chain uses TRBV10-2 with TRBJ1-6; TRBD1 matches at 7 bases. Germline-derived CDR1 and CDR2 are WSHSY and SAAADI. Trimming removed 9 bases from V and 6 bases from J; junction bases left unmatched: 8. There are 14 residues in the CDR3. CDR3 bases read: TGCGCCAGTAACAGACAGGGATCTAATTCACCC. It translates to CASNRQGSNSP. The entire CDR3 reads CASNRQGSNSPLHF.

This clone occurred many times. The CDR3 end lies 3 residues beyond the end of the read and is filled in from the germline J gene. The chain recombines TRBV20-1 with TRBJ2-7; maybe TRBD1 (6 bases). Trimming removed 3 bases at V and 3 bases at J, with 12 bases between. The CDR3 has 13 residues. Germline V lookup: CDR1 DFQATT, CDR2 SNEGSKA (reference sequence). The CDR3 spells CSARGRTDYEQYF. CDR3 DNA, as far as it was read: TGCAGTGCTAGGGGACGGACAGACTACGAG.

This clone was seen a handful of times. The CDR3 end is not reached by the read, which stops 3 residues before it; the germline J gene fills it in. V and J are TRBV30 and TRBJ1-1; weak D call: TRBD1 (6 bases). This CDR3 has 13 amino acids. V was shortened by 8 bases and J by 7 bases, with 20 bases between the two germline ends. The germline V gene encodes CDR1 GTSNPN and CDR2 SVGIG (reference sequence). The sequenced part of the CDR3 DNA is TGTGCCATGGGGGCCCTGGGCAGGGGTGAA. It codes for CAMGALGRGE. In full, the CDR3 reads CAMGALGRGEAFF.

Points on this clone: The CDR3 goes on 3 residues after the read ends, and that part is filled in from the germline J gene. V is TRBV18 and J is TRBJ2-1, with 8 bases matching TRBD2. V shed 6 bases, J shed 7 bases, and the junction held 14 bases outside the gene matches. In germline, CDR1 is KGHSH, CDR2 LQKENI. The CDR3 consists of 16 residues. The covered CDR3 bases are TGTGCCAGCTCCGCCGAGCGGGGGCTCAGTTGGAATGAG. Its translation is CASSAERGLSWNE. The full CDR3 sequence reads CASSAERGLSWNEQFF.

The CDR3 is CASSLVWTGDYGYTF. Partial CDR3 DNA: TGTGCCAGCAGCTTAGTCTGGACAGGGGACTATGGC. The V call is TRBV7-2, the J call TRBJ1-2; 9 bases align to TRBD1. The sequence runs out 3 residues before the end of the CDR3; the remainder is reconstructed from the germline J gene. CDR1 and CDR2 (germline): SGHTA, FQGNSA. The CDR3 is 15 amino acids. The junction had 3 bases not matched to a gene; V was cut back by 1 base and J by 3 bases.

This clone was counted a few times. The observed sequence ends 3 residues before the CDR3 terminus, with the missing tail filled in from the germline J gene. The chain employs TRBV7-2 and TRBJ1-1; the D is unclear. This CDR3 has 13 residues. Trimming stripped 3 bases from V and 3 bases from J, with 8 bases between. The V gene's germline CDR1 is SGHTA and CDR2 FQGNSA. The DNA read from the CDR3 is TGTGCCAGCAGCTTTCAAAGGGACACTGAA. Encoded protein: CASSFQRDTE. The full CDR3 is CASSFQRDTEAFF.

This clone came up a few times. The sequenced fragment ends 3 residues before the CDR3 boundary, so the rest is inferred from the germline J gene. This chain connects TRBV19 to TRBJ1-1; 7 positions agree with TRBD1. The germline CDR1 and CDR2 sequences are LNHDA and SQIVND (reference sequence). The CDR3 has 13 residues. The covered CDR3 bases are TGTGCCAGTAGTATAACAGGGGAGAGGGAA. Translated: CASSITGERE. In full, the CDR3 is CASSITGEREAFF.

A note on this clone: Sequencing ends 3 residues short of the CDR3 end; the germline J gene provides the rest. This chain connects TRBV7-6 to TRBJ1-6; TRBD1 matches 8 bases. CDR1 is SGHVS and CDR2 is FNYEAQ in the germline V gene. The CDR3 totals 15 residues. V lost 5 bases and J lost 7; bases outside the gene matches: 7. CDR3 DNA, as far as it was read: TGTGCCAGCAGCACTCGACAGGGGATAAATTCACCC. Translated, it gives CASSTRQGINSP. The whole CDR3 protein is CASSTRQGINSPLHF.

In this sample, this clone turned up a few times. The read ends 3 residues shy of where the CDR3 ends; the end is completed using the germline J gene. The chain employs TRBV20-1 and TRBJ2-7, with a possible D match to TRBD2 (6 bases). The CDR3 is made up of 11 amino acids. V shed 6 bases and J shed 6 bases, with 12 bases lying between them. CDR1 is DFQATT, CDR2 SNEGSKA, per germline (reference sequence). The covered CDR3 bases are TGCAGTGCCCATACTAGCTCCGAG. This encodes CSAHTSSE. The entire CDR3 protein is CSAHTSSEQYF.